Below, one T cell receptor beta chain is given with its context. Its antigen is unknown. This sample was taken from a study of cytomegalovirus exposure and HLA in healthy donors. Study background: An analysis done earlier identified 90 million to 120 million unique TCR beta sequences from approximately 180 million T cells. Study conclusions and caveats: Later on, a genetic analysis was performed. It linked a missense variant in DCLRE1C with V- and J-gene trimming of TCR beta. Later work showed greater clonal expansion in HLA-associated TCR beta chains than in equally common others. The authors judged a highly shared variant cluster likely a sequencing artifact.

The CDR3 spans 15 residues. The ends lost 4 bases at V and 3 bases at J; junction bases unmatched: 11. The germline V gene has CDR1 SQVTM and CDR2 ANQGSEA. Both 60 Vbeta primers and 13 Jbeta primers went into the PCR. Sequencing used immunoSEQ multiplex PCR; TCRdb keeps in-frame clones, though not all of them. Of roughly 96,000 clones listed, 65% to 75% were seen once; the top ten hold 13% to 15%. The specimen sequenced was PBMCs. The clonotype was recovered from a woman between 70 and 85 years old in good health and CMV-seropositive. The chain has TRBV29-1 and TRBJ1-2, with 7 bases that match TRBD1. The CDR3 sequence is CSVAPDRARHYGYTF. The CDR3 nucleotides read TGCAGCGTTGCTCCTGACAGGGCACGGCACTATGGCTACACCTTC.